This T cell receptor beta chain was found in a study of T-cell reconstitution after alpha-beta-depleted transplantation in children. Study-wide findings and caveats: Some patients showed high day-60 TCRbeta diversity, which derived from surviving recipient T cells and thymic progenitors. T-cell numbers and diversity, one year after transplant, stemmed largely from T cells that were newly produced. The study reportedly traced alpha-beta T cells about two months after transplant to several hundred expanded graft clones.

This clonotype was counted ten times or more. Its target is unknown. This CDR3 contains 15 residues. V was pared by 4 bases and J by 6 bases, with 16 bases between. Germline CDR1 and CDR2: SGHVS and FQNEAQ. Preparing the TCRbeta library involved the use of unique molecular identifiers. TCRdb passed the PCR reads through MiXCR, listing each CDR3 protein once. The sample contains fewer than 1 million distinct CDR3 sequences, about 15% of which appear only once. This sequence joins TRBV7-8 and TRBJ2-1, with TRBD1 as a possible D gene (7 bases). The TCR sequence derives from a male patient younger than 18 who had a stem cell transplant for acute lymphoblastic leukemia, so the T cells may come from the graft donor. Sequencing was performed on PBMCs, mostly from graft donor cells, taken 360 days after TCRalphabeta/CD19-depleted stem cell transplant. DNA for the CDR3: TGTGCCAGCAGCTCCTTAGGGGGGACAGCCAATGAGCAGTTCTTC. It specifies CASSSLGGTANEQFF.